Described below is a single TCR beta chain sequence and its context. Its antigen is not identified. TCRdb reprocessed the reads with MiXCR, giving one entry per CDR3 protein. The sample carries under 350,000 distinct CDR3 sequences, 8% to 9.5% recorded once. This sample was included in a study of T cell repertoires in cytomegalovirus infection. For the study at large: An indication of both CMV infection and matching HLA type came from public TCR beta signatures.

Whole-study results and caveats: Carriers of CMV and the relevant HLA type were discriminated by public TCR beta frequency. HLA-C-restricted CMV clonotypes gave the most frequent clonotype in two of eight donors.

Trimming took 2 bases from V and 4 from J, leaving 22 bases between them. The CDR3 is 18 amino acids. The V gene's germline CDR1 is SGHAT and CDR2 FQNNGV. This clonotype originated in a human donor in good health (CMV status not recorded). Some clones in this sample may be carry-over from other donors' samples. Specimen: PBMCs. The rearrangement links TRBV11-2 to TRBJ2-3; D might be TRBD1 (6 bases). CDR3 coding DNA: TGTGCCAGCAGCTTAACTCCTTTGGGGGCCGGGCGTCCAGATACGCAGTATTTT. It yields the protein CASSLTPLGAGRPDTQYF.